This record concerns one TCR beta chain sequence. The data originate from a study of PD-1 blockade in classical Hodgkin lymphoma. The CDR3 is made up of 14 amino acids. Trimming cost V 11 bases and J 0 bases, with 14 bases left between them. From germline, CDR1 is MDHEN and CDR2 SYDVKM. Here immunoSEQ multiplex PCR was the method, and the copy in TCRdb shows in-frame clones only, minus some. The sample lists roughly 15,000 clones, around 92% occurring once. The sample's time point: newly diagnosed, previously untreated cHL patient sample. CD4+ T cells were purified from thawed PBMCs by negative selection.

The sequenced material came from CD4+ T cells from blood. The chain couples TRBV28 to TRBJ2-1, with D tentatively TRBD1 (5 bases). This receptor was taken from a human donor with classical Hodgkin lymphoma. The DNA of the CDR3 is TGTGCCGCCAAGGGGAAGAGCTCCTACAATGAGCAGTTCTTC. Protein: CAAKGKSSYNEQFF. The full variable domain, completed using reference TRBV28 and TRBJ2-1, is DVKVTQSSRYLVKRTGEKVFLECVQDMDHENMFWYRQDPGLGLRLIYFSYDVKMKEKGDIPEGYSVSREKKERFSLILESASTNQTSMYLCAAKGKSSYNEQFFGPGTRLTVL.